This T cell receptor beta chain was profiled in a study of T-cell memory formation after mild COVID-19. Overall study context: TCR clustering was largely donor specific. Points from the study as a whole: Memory cells collected pre-infection included some clones that later responded, suggesting cross-reactive memory joined.

The germline V gene has CDR1 MNHEY and CDR2 SVGEGT. Losses at the gene ends were 6 bases for V and 0 bases for J; bases not matched to a gene: 8. This CDR3 is 16 amino acids long. TCRdb reprocessed the 5' RACE reads via MiXCR and lists one record per CDR3 protein. The data show about 210,000 distinct CDR3 sequences, 10% seen once. Regarding this clonotype: The antigen is unknown.

The rearrangement joins TRBV6-2 or TRBV6-3 to TRBJ1-5; TRBD1 matches 7 bases. The material sequenced was PBMCs or a T cell subset sorted from them (not recorded which). This clonotype was obtained from a man aged 18 to 29 who had mild COVID-19 (a few samples of this study predate the infection). Cell type and time point are not known. The CDR3 DNA reads as TGTGCCAGCAGCCTCGGGACAGTTAATAGCAATCAGCCCCAGCATTTT. Protein product: CASSLGTVNSNQPQHF.